Below, 20 T cell receptor beta chains from the same sample are listed, as sequenced in a study of blood T cells in healthy people across ages. A second roughly 6 to 12 cycle PCR used barcoded and J-beta primers. One entry per CDR3 protein, called by TCRdb with MiXCR from the 5' RACE reads. The sample contains 1.5 million to 2 million distinct CDR3 sequences, roughly two fifths of which appear only once. The sequencing input was blood. The receptor source for this set is a human donor in good health.

V usage is TRBV4-3 and J usage is TRBJ1-4; D might be TRBD1 (5 bases). CDR3 length equals 16 residues. Per the germline V gene, CDR1 is LGHNA and CDR2 is YSLEER. Trimming took 4 bases from V and 1 from J, leaving 13 bases between them. In nucleotides, the CDR3 is TGCGCCAGCAGCCCAGGGCGGGGGGTAACTAATGAAAAACTGTTTTTT. It encodes CASSPGRGVTNEKLFF.

This clonotype was counted only a few times. This chain joins TRBV20-1 and TRBJ2-3; weak D call: TRBD2 (6 bases). The CDR3 spans 15 residues. Germline CDR1 and CDR2: DFQATT and SNEGSKA (reference sequence). Deletions cut 0 bases from V and 1 base from J, with 11 bases between. As DNA, the CDR3 is TGCAGTGCTAGAGATGCGACGGGGGGCACAGATACGCAGTATTTT. This gives the protein CSARDATGGTDTQYF.

V and J are TRBV29-1 and TRBJ2-5; D is tentatively TRBD1 or TRBD2 (6 bases each). The germline CDR1 and CDR2 sequences are SQVTM and ANQGSEA. V lost 1 base to trimming and J lost 4 bases, with 19 bases between them. This CDR3 contains 16 residues. The CDR3 region is CSVEGGERGEGETQYF. DNA of the CDR3: TGCAGCGTTGAAGGGGGCGAGAGGGGGGAAGGAGAGACCCAGTACTTC. The variable domain in full, completed from reference TRBV29-1 and TRBJ2-5, reads SAVISQKPSRDICQRGTSLTIQCQVDSQVTMMFWYRQQPGQSLTLIATANQGSEATYESGFVIDKFPISRPNLTFSTLTVSNMSPEDSSIYLCSVEGGERGEGETQYFGPGTRLLVL.

The genes are TRBV28 and TRBJ1-2; TRBD1 might be the D (5 bases). This CDR3 has 14 amino acids. V shed 6 bases and J shed 8 bases, with 19 bases lying between them. Germline V lookup: CDR1 MDHEN, CDR2 SYDVKM. This chain's CDR3 is CASSPGTVAMGYTF. The CDR3 bases are TGTGCCAGCAGCCCGGGGACCGTGGCTATGGGCTACACCTTC.

V is TRBV6-2 or TRBV6-3 and J is TRBJ2-7, with D unresolved. V was shortened by 6 bases and J by 3 bases, with 9 bases between the two germline ends. CDR1 and CDR2 from the germline V gene are MNHEY and SVGEGT. The CDR3 is made up of 12 amino acids. The CDR3 region is CASRDGRYEQYF. The CDR3 nucleotides read TGTGCCAGCAGGGACGGGCGCTACGAGCAGTACTTC.

J is TRBJ2-6 and V is TRBV6-6, with D perhaps matching TRBD2 (6 bases). CDR3 length: 17 amino acids. V was pared by 5 bases and J by 4 bases, with 18 bases between. CDR1 is MNHNY, CDR2 SVGAGI, per germline (reference sequence). This CDR3 reads CASSKTRDTSGANVLTF. The CDR3 DNA is TGTGCCAGCAGTAAGACTAGAGACACTTCAGGGGCCAACGTCCTGACTTTC.

The J gene is TRBJ2-1, the V gene TRBV7-9; no definite D call. The CDR3 sequence is 12 residues long. Germline CDR1 and CDR2: SEHNR and FQNEAQ (reference sequence). Trimming pared 4 bases from V and 8 bases from J, leaving 9 bases between. The CDR3 spells CASSSAPDEQFF. In DNA, the CDR3 is TGTGCCAGCAGCTCCGCTCCCGATGAGCAGTTCTTC.

This clonotype occurred a few times. V is TRBV6-6 and J is TRBJ1-4; 7 nucleotides line up with TRBD1. J gave up 12 bases and V 7 bases, and 5 bases lay outside the gene matches. Germline CDR1 and CDR2: MNHNY and SVGAGI (reference sequence). The CDR3 runs to 11 residues. This chain's CDR3 is CASTGQSELFF. CDR3 in DNA: TGTGCCAGCACGGGACAGTCGGAACTGTTTTTT.

V is TRBV7-2 and J is TRBJ1-4, with D unclear. Germline V gene lookup returns CDR1 SGHTA and CDR2 FQGNSA. CDR3 length equals 14 residues. V shed 4 bases and J shed 8 bases, with 14 bases lying between them. CDR3: CASSSSPDREKLFF. CDR3 bases: TGTGCCAGCAGCTCATCCCCGGACCGGGAAAAACTGTTTTTT.

This clonotype was seen more than once but under ten times. A read error may account for a junction end that differs from germline. This rearrangement joins TRBV20-1 to TRBJ1-2; 7 nucleotides line up with TRBD1. Germline CDR1 and CDR2: DFQATT and SNEGSKA (reference sequence). CDR3 length: 12 residues. For the CDR3, the DNA is TGCAGTGCTGGACAGGAGACCTATGGTTACACCTTC. Protein product: CSAGQETYGYTF.

J is TRBJ2-1 and V is TRBV7-6; 8 bases agree with TRBD2. J lost 7 bases, V lost 7 bases, and 18 bases had no gene match. The CDR3 has 17 residues. Germline V lookup: CDR1 SGHVS, CDR2 FNYEAQ. The CDR3 region has the DNA TGTGCCAGCACCTCCACTTCCGGGGGGGCATTTCGGAATGAGCAGTTCTTC. This translates into CASTSTSGGAFRNEQFF.

At least ten counts were recorded for this clonotype. V gene TRBV4-3 combines with J gene TRBJ2-7, with 9 bases lining up with TRBD1. Per germline, CDR1 LGHNA and CDR2 YSLEER. The V and J ends lost 4 bases and 8 bases, in that order; junction bases with no gene match: 9. The CDR3 runs to 14 residues. CDR3 nucleotides: TGCGCCAGCAGCCTTTCCCGGGACAGGGAAAAGCAGTACTTC. It encodes CASSLSRDREKQYF.

This clonotype was counted a few times. The rearrangement links TRBV28 to TRBJ2-7; D is tentatively TRBD1 or TRBD2 (6 bases each). The CDR3 is 15 amino acids. Germline V gives CDR1 MDHEN, CDR2 SYDVKM. The ends were cut back, 6 bases at V and 3 bases at J, with 18 bases in the middle. For the CDR3, the DNA is TGTGCCAGCAGCTGGGGGGCCCTCCGAAACTACGAGCAGTACTTC. This encodes CASSWGALRNYEQYF. The full variable domain, completed using reference TRBV28 and TRBJ2-7, is DVKVTQSSRYLVKRTGEKVFLECVQDMDHENMFWYRQDPGLGLRLIYFSYDVKMKEKGDIPEGYSVSREKKERFSLILESASTNQTSMYLCASSWGALRNYEQYFGPGTRLTVT.

The chain employs TRBV6-2 or TRBV6-3 and TRBJ2-1; maybe TRBD2 (5 bases). The V gene's germline CDR1 is MNHEY and CDR2 SVGEGT. CDR3 length: 11 amino acids. The ends were cut back, 8 bases at V and 11 bases at J, with 13 bases in the middle. The CDR3 sequence is CASLGVGKQFF. CDR3 coding DNA: TGTGCCAGCCTCGGGGTCGGTAAGCAGTTCTTC.

Only a few counts were recorded for this clonotype. This chain connects TRBV5-1 to TRBJ1-4; 9 bases map to TRBD1. Germline V gene lookup returns CDR1 SGHRS and CDR2 YFSETQ. Losses at the gene ends were 4 bases for V and 7 bases for J; bases not matched to a gene: 5. The CDR3 sequence is 14 residues long. This CDR3 reads CASSKTGGSEKLFF. The CDR3, as DNA: TGCGCCAGCAGCAAGACAGGGGGAAGTGAAAAACTGTTTTTT.

In its sample, this clonotype was seen a few times. The rearrangement uses TRBV20-1 and TRBJ2-5, with TRBD2 matching 10 bases. Per germline, CDR1 DFQATT and CDR2 SNEGSKA (reference sequence). There are 16 residues in the CDR3. The J segment lost 0 bases and the V segment lost 3 bases, leaving 7 bases of the junction unmatched. The CDR3 region has the DNA TGCAGTGCTAGGTCGCCTCTAGCGGGGGACCAAGAGACCCAGTACTTC. It encodes CSARSPLAGDQETQYF.

This clonotype was recorded only once. The V call is TRBV7-2, the J call TRBJ2-2, with 12 bases identical to TRBD2. The CDR3 totals 16 residues. CDR1 and CDR2 from the germline V gene are SGHTA and FQGNSA. Trimming took 10 bases from V and 2 from J; bases not matched to a gene: 8. The CDR3 loop reads CATQPSGGANTGELFF. In DNA form, the CDR3 reads TGTGCCACCCAACCTAGCGGGGGGGCTAACACCGGGGAGCTGTTTTTT.

This clonotype was observed a few times. J is TRBJ1-1 and V is TRBV29-1; D gene ambiguous. Germline V CDR1 and CDR2: SQVTM, ANQGSEA. Trimming stripped 4 bases from V and 1 base from J, with 10 bases between. This CDR3 is built from 13 residues. CDR3 region: CSVAGSRNTEAFF. The CDR3 DNA is TGCAGCGTTGCGGGCAGTAGGAACACTGAAGCTTTCTTT.

This clonotype was observed a handful of times. V is TRBV10-3 and J is TRBJ2-2, with D hard to call. Trimming shortened V by 2 bases and J by 5 bases, and 6 bases separated the two germline ends. Germline CDR1 reads ENHRY; CDR2 reads SYGVKD. The CDR3 has 13 residues. CDR3 in amino acids: CAISEGVTGELFF. The CDR3 DNA is TGTGCCATCAGTGAGGGGGTTACCGGGGAGCTGTTTTTT.

This clonotype was observed a handful of times. V and J are TRBV7-8 and TRBJ2-1, with D possibly called TRBD1 or TRBD2 (5 bases each). CDR1 is SGHVS, CDR2 FQNEAQ, per germline. V was pared by 5 bases and J by 2 bases, with 13 bases between. CDR3 size: 15 residues. The DNA of the CDR3 is TGTGCCAGCAGCCCCCCCCTGGGGGCCTACAATGAGCAGTTCTTC. Amino acid sequence: CASSPPLGAYNEQFF.